Listed here are 27 T cell receptor beta chains from one sample, sequenced in a study of T cell changes during pregnancy in multiple sclerosis. Here immunoSEQ multiplex PCR was the method, and the copy in TCRdb shows in-frame clones only, minus some. The sample contains tens of thousands of clones, approximately 94% of which appear only once. The sequences come from CD4+ T cells from peripheral blood mononuclear cells, collected before pregnancy. The source is a female donor with multiple sclerosis, enrolled in a pregnancy study.

This clone was counted once. The genes are TRBV5-1 and TRBJ1-5, with TRBD1 matching over 8 bases. The V segment lost 3 bases and the J segment 6 bases; nucleotides outside the gene matches: 5. The length of the CDR3 is 14 residues. CDR1 SGHRS and CDR2 YFSETQ come from the germline V gene. CDR3 protein: CASSSGQGGQPQHF. DNA for the CDR3: TGCGCCAGCAGCTCCGGACAGGGTGGTCAGCCCCAGCATTTT.

The chain has TRBV5-1 and TRBJ2-3; 7 nucleotides line up with TRBD2. V shed 0 bases, J shed 4 bases, and the junction held 14 bases outside the gene matches. The CDR3 is 18 amino acids. Germline V gives CDR1 SGHRS, CDR2 YFSETQ. CDR3 sequence: CASSLGVMGGRGPDTQYF. The CDR3 DNA reads as TGCGCCAGCAGCTTGGGAGTCATGGGCGGGAGAGGACCAGATACGCAGTATTTT.

The chain links TRBV18 to TRBJ2-7; 7 bases match TRBD1. The CDR3 loop spans 12 amino acids. Trimming cost V 6 bases and J 10 bases; bases outside gene matches: 9. Germline CDR1 is KGHSH and CDR2 is LQKENI. The CDR3 nucleotides read TGTGCCAGCTCGCAAGACGACAGGGCCCAGTACTTC. It yields the protein CASSQDDRAQYF. Looking up the rest from reference TRBV18 and TRBJ2-7 gives the full variable domain: NAGVMQNPRHLVRRRGQEARLRCSPMKGHSHVYWYRQLPEEGLKFMVYLQKENIIDESGMPKERFSAEFPKEGPSILRIQQVVRGDSAAYFCASSQDDRAQYFGPGTRLTVT.

The count of this clone is one. This chain links TRBV6-5 with TRBJ1-5; D possibly corresponds to TRBD1 (5 bases). The germline gives CDR1 MNHEY, CDR2 SVGAGI. There are 15 residues in the CDR3. The ends were cut back, 6 bases at V and 1 base at J, with 13 bases in the middle. The CDR3 loop is CASSKTAGSNQPQHF. The CDR3 DNA follows: TGTGCCAGCAGCAAGACAGCGGGGAGCAATCAGCCCCAGCATTTT.

The chain has TRBV20-1 and TRBJ1-1; a weak D match, TRBD1 (5 bases). The V end was cut by 6 bases, the J end by 11 bases, with 13 bases between. Germline V gene lookup returns CDR1 DFQATT and CDR2 SNEGSKA (reference sequence). This CDR3 region has 10 residues. The CDR3 DNA is TGCAGTGCGACGGGGGTGGGGGCTTTCTTT. It specifies CSATGVGAFF.

The V call is TRBV28, the J call TRBJ1-1; D perhaps matches TRBD1 (5 bases). The V end was cut by 2 bases, the J end by 6 bases, with 7 bases between. Germline V lookup: CDR1 MDHEN, CDR2 SYDVKM. The CDR3 sequence is 12 residues long. This CDR3 is CASSLLQAEAFF. CDR3 in DNA: TGTGCCAGCAGTTTACTACAGGCTGAAGCTTTCTTT.

This chain joins TRBV9 and TRBJ2-1; tentative D call: TRBD2 (6 bases). Germline CDR1 SGDLS, CDR2 YYNGEE. The CDR3 totals 15 residues. V lost 0 bases and J lost 1, with 8 bases in between. The CDR3 spells CASSVGGTSYNEQFF. The CDR3 DNA follows: TGTGCCAGCAGCGTAGGAGGGACTTCCTACAATGAGCAGTTCTTC.

The chain employs TRBV30 and TRBJ1-1; no firm D call. V dropped 6 bases and J dropped 5 bases, with 10 bases sitting between them. Germline V gives CDR1 GTSNPN, CDR2 SVGIG (reference sequence). The CDR3 extends over 11 amino acids. CDR3 sequence: CACRGATEAFF. CDR3 coding DNA: TGTGCCTGCCGGGGAGCTACTGAAGCTTTCTTT.

This clone was picked up one time. This chain links TRBV2 with TRBJ2-5, with D tentatively TRBD2 (6 bases). The CDR3 covers 15 residues. The germline CDR1 and CDR2 sequences are SNHLY and FYNNEI. Trimming left V 5 bases short and J 5 bases short, with 18 bases between. For the CDR3, the DNA is TGTGCCAGCAGTTTCCTTCGGACTACGGGGGAGACCCAGTACTTC. Amino acid sequence: CASSFLRTTGETQYF.

The rearrangement joins TRBV15 to TRBJ1-5; 9 bases fit TRBD1. CDR3 length: 12 residues. The trim removed 9 bases at V and 6 bases at J, leaving 3 bases unmatched. Germline V gene sequence: CDR1 LNHNV, CDR2 YYDKDF (reference sequence). The CDR3 region is CATGTGTQPQHF. CDR3 nucleotide sequence: TGTGCCACGGGGACAGGGACTCAGCCCCAGCATTTT. The full variable domain, with the rest looked up from reference TRBV15 and TRBJ1-5, is DAMVIQNPRYQVTQFGKPVTLSCSQTLNHNVMYWYQQKSSQAPKLLFHYYDKDFNNEADTPDNFQSRRPNTSFCFLDIRSPGLGDTAMYLCATGTGTQPQHFGDGTRLSIL.

The chain joins TRBV11-3 to TRBJ2-2; the D is unclear. Looked up from germline, CDR1 is SGHNT and CDR2 is YENEEA. The CDR3 extends over 12 amino acids. Trimming shortened V by 5 bases and J by 3 bases, and 4 bases separated the two germline ends. CDR3 loop: CASSRDTGELFF. CDR3 coding DNA: TGTGCCAGCAGCCGGGACACCGGGGAGCTGTTTTTT.

The chain links TRBV1 to TRBJ2-6; the table's D call, TRBD1, has no DNA check behind it. TRBV1 is a pseudogene segment. The CDR3 runs 18 residues. The CDR3 nucleotides read TGCACCAGCAGCCAAGATGCGGGACAGGGGGCTGGGGCCAACGTCCTGACTTTC. Protein product: CTSSQDAGQGAGANVLTF.

The chain uses TRBV5-1 and TRBJ1-2, with 7 bases lining up with TRBD1. CDR3 length equals 15 residues. V was clipped by 0 bases and J by 4 bases; unmatched bases: 6. Per germline, CDR1 SGHRS and CDR2 YFSETQ. The CDR3 loop reads CASSLAGGGSYGYTF. The CDR3 bases are TGCGCCAGCAGCTTGGCGGGAGGGGGCTCCTATGGCTACACCTTC.

For this clone: Additional DNA sequences in this sample encode the identical CDR3. The chain employs TRBV5-4 and TRBJ1-4; no reliable D call. V was shortened by 0 bases and J by 0 bases, with 3 bases between the two germline ends. Per the germline V gene, CDR1 is SGHNT and CDR2 is YYREEE (reference sequence). This CDR3 contains 14 residues. The CDR3, as DNA: TGTGCCAGCAGCTTGGCAGCAACTAATGAAAAACTGTTTTTT. Translation: CASSLAATNEKLFF.

The chain recombines TRBV5-1 with TRBJ1-4; 7 nucleotides agree with TRBD1. Looked up from germline, CDR1 is SGHRS and CDR2 is YFSETQ. The CDR3 covers 15 residues. V was pared by 4 bases and J by 5 bases, with 8 bases of the junction left unmatched. The CDR3 loop is CASSPAGTENEKLFF. CDR3 sequence (DNA): TGCGCCAGCAGCCCGGCTGGGACAGAGAATGAAAAACTGTTTTTT.

This clone was recorded only once. The chain recombines TRBV10-3 with TRBJ2-5; D is undetermined. Germline CDR1 reads ENHRY; CDR2 reads SYGVKD. V lost 3 bases and J lost 5, with 10 bases in between. There are 13 residues in the CDR3. Here the CDR3 DNA reads TGTGCCATCAGTGAAAACAGTGAGGAGACCCAGTACTTC. It is translated as CAISENSEETQYF.

CDR3: CASSVRGYEQYF. CDR3 DNA: TGTGCCAGCAGTGTACGGGGGTACGAGCAGTACTTC. The rearrangement uses TRBV6-1 and TRBJ2-7, with a weak D call TRBD2 (6 bases). CDR1 and CDR2 (germline): MNHNS, SASEGT. This CDR3 region has 12 residues. Trimming cost V 4 bases and J 4 bases, with 8 bases left between them.

The CDR3 DNA follows: TGCGCCAGCAGCTTGGGGACAGGGGACGATGGCTACACCTTC. Residues: CASSLGTGDDGYTF. The chain combines TRBV5-1 with TRBJ1-2, with TRBD1 matching over 9 bases. CDR1 SGHRS and CDR2 YFSETQ come from the germline V gene. V lost 0 bases to trimming and J lost 6 bases; unmatched junction nucleotides: 3. The length of the CDR3 is 14 residues.

This chain connects TRBV2 to TRBJ2-2, with TRBD2 identical over 7 bases. Germline values: CDR1 SNHLY, CDR2 FYNNEI. V lost 1 base, J lost 7 bases, and 12 bases stayed unmatched. The CDR3 is 17 amino acids. The CDR3 nucleotides read TGTGCCAGCAGTGAAGATGAGGTGGGAGGGCCGGACGGGGAGCTGTTTTTT. This translates into CASSEDEVGGPDGELFF.

This sequence joins TRBV5-1 and TRBJ2-7, with 8 bases aligning to TRBD1. The V segment lost 4 bases and the J segment 5 bases; nucleotides outside the gene matches: 14. CDR1 and CDR2 (germline): SGHRS, YFSETQ. The CDR3 consists of 16 residues. The DNA of the CDR3 is TGCGCCAGCAGCGTATCTGGACAGGGCAATTTTAACGAGCAGTACTTC. As protein: CASSVSGQGNFNEQYF.

The chain joins TRBV7-2 to TRBJ2-3; 14 nucleotides line up with TRBD2. The germline V gene encodes CDR1 SGHTA and CDR2 FQGNSA. Germline trimming cut 5 bases from V and 6 bases from J; bases unmatched to any gene: 10. This CDR3 has 17 amino acids. The chain's CDR3 is CASSPTGLAGVGDTQYF. DNA of the CDR3: TGTGCCAGCAGCCCAACGGGACTAGCGGGAGTAGGGGATACGCAGTATTTT.

V is TRBV6-1 and J is TRBJ1-3; D is possibly TRBD1 (6 bases). Germline CDR1 is MNHNS and CDR2 is SASEGT. With 6 bases removed from V and 1 base from J, the gap between germline ends came to 7 bases. The CDR3 extends over 13 amino acids. The CDR3, as DNA: TGTGCCAGCAGGGGGGCGTCTGGAAACACCATATATTTT. It yields the protein CASRGASGNTIYF.

The chain is built from TRBV30 and TRBJ1-3; the D gene is possibly TRBD1 (6 bases). Germline V gene sequence: CDR1 GTSNPN, CDR2 SVGIG (reference sequence). The CDR3 is made up of 16 amino acids. V was clipped by 2 bases and J by 2 bases, with 16 bases between them. The CDR3 loop is CAWSPGEGGTGNTIYF. CDR3 DNA: TGTGCCTGGAGTCCCGGGGAGGGGGGTACTGGAAACACCATATATTTT.

The CDR3 loop is CASSPGTAETQYF. In nucleotides, the CDR3 is TGCGCCAGCAGCCCCGGGACAGCGGAGACCCAGTACTTC. The V and J genes are TRBV5-1 and TRBJ2-5, with TRBD1 matching 7 bases. The CDR3 runs to 13 residues. With V trimmed by 4 bases and J by 5 bases, 5 bases remained unmatched. CDR1 and CDR2 from the germline V gene are SGHRS and YFSETQ.

The chain recombines TRBV28 with TRBJ1-1; 8 bases fit TRBD1. Trimming cost V 5 bases and J 2 bases; bases outside gene matches: 19. Germline values: CDR1 MDHEN, CDR2 SYDVKM. This CDR3 region has 19 residues. In DNA form, the CDR3 reads TGTGCCAGCAGTCCCCCCGCTCTCGGGCAGGGGGCGAGAAACACTGAAGCTTTCTTT. The encoded protein is CASSPPALGQGARNTEAFF.

In DNA form, the CDR3 reads TGCGCCAGCAGCCTACAACAGGGGGCGGGTGAGCAGTTCTTC. Residues: CASSLQQGAGEQFF. The J gene is TRBJ2-1, the V gene TRBV5-1; TRBD1 matches 9 bases. CDR1 SGHRS and CDR2 YFSETQ come from the germline V gene. The CDR3 contains 14 residues. Trimming cost V 4 bases and J 9 bases; bases outside gene matches: 8.

The V gene is TRBV10-3, the J gene TRBJ1-1; a possible D gene is TRBD1 (6 bases). Trimming stripped 10 bases from V and 3 bases from J, with 15 bases between. The CDR3 loop spans 13 amino acids. Germline CDR1 ENHRY, CDR2 SYGVKD. CDR3 nucleotides: TGTGCCACCAAACAGGGAGGGGACACTGAAGCTTTCTTT. As protein: CATKQGGDTEAFF.